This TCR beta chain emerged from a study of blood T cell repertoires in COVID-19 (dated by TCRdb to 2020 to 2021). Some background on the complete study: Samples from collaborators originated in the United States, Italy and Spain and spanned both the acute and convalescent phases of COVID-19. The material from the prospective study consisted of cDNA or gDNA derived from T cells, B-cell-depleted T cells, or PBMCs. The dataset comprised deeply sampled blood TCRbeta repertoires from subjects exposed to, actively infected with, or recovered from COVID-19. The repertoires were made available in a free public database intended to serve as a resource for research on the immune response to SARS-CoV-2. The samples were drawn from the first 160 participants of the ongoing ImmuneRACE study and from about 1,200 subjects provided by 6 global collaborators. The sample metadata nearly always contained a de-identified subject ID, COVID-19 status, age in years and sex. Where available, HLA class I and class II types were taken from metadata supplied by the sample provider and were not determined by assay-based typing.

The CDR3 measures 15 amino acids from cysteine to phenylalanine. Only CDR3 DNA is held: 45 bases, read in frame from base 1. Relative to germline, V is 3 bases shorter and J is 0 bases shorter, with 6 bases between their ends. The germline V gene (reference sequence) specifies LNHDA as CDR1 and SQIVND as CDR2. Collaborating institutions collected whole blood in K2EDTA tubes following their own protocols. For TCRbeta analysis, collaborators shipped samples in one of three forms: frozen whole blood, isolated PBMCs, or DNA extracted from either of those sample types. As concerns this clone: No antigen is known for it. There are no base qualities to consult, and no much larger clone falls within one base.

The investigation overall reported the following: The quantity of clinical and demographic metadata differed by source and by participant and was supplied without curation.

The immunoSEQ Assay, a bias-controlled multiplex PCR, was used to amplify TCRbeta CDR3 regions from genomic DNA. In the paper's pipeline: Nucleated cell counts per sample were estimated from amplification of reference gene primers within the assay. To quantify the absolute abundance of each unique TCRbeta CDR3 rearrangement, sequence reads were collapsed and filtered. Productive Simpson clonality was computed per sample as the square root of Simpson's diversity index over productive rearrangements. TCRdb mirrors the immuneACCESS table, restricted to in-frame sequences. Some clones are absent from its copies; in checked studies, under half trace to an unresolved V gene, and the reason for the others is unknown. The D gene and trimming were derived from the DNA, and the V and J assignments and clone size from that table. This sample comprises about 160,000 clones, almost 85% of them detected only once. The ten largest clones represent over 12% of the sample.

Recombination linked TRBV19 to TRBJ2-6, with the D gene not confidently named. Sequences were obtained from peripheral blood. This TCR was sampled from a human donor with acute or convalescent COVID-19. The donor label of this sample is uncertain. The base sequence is TGTGCCAGTAGTATGACGGGCTCTGGGGCCAACGTCCTGACTTTC. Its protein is CASSMTGSGANVLTF.